This T cell receptor (beta chain) was recovered during a study of cytomegalovirus exposure and HLA in healthy donors. For the study at large: One earlier analysis, a look at around 180 million T cells, found roughly 120 million unique TCR beta sequences.

This CDR3 is 13 amino acids long. With 3 bases removed from V and 6 bases from J, the gap between germline ends came to 12 bases. Germline V gene sequence: CDR1 ENHRY, CDR2 SYGVKD. PCR amplification relied on 60 Vbeta primers (plus 13 Jbeta primers). Sequenced by immunoSEQ multiplex PCR; TCRdb stores in-frame clones only, minus some. The data show 150,000 to 200,000 clones, with about 80% seen just once and less than 1.5% held by the top ten. When sampled, the donors appeared nominally healthy, though they likely had unrecorded immune exposures. The sample consisted of PBMCs. The V call is TRBV10-3, the J call TRBJ2-7; possibly TRBD2 for D (6 bases). This TCR was sampled from a man younger than 30 in good health and CMV-seronegative. The CDR3 bases are TGTGCCATCAGTGAAAGGACTAAAGGCGAGCAGTACTTC. Amino acid sequence: CAISERTKGEQYF.